Below are 25 T cell receptor beta chains sequenced from a single sample in a study of T cell responses to AZD1222 COVID-19 vaccine. Profiled with immunoSEQ multiplex PCR; TCRdb holds only in-frame clones, not every one. The repertoire includes nearly 100,000 clones, 70% to 90% of them detected once, and 2.5% to 3.5% sits in the top ten. The sample in question was peripheral blood, obtained on day 0 of AZD1222 vaccination. The receptors here all came from an adult in good health.

The chain has TRBV2 and TRBJ2-1; 7 nucleotides agree with TRBD1. The V gene's germline CDR1 is SNHLY and CDR2 FYNNEI. The CDR3 contains 13 residues. J gave up 0 bases and V 9 bases, and 2 bases lay outside the gene matches. The CDR3 DNA follows: TGTGCCAGGACAGGGAGCTCCTACAATGAGCAGTTCTTC. Protein product: CARTGSSYNEQFF.

The V call is TRBV24-1, the J call TRBJ1-2; maybe TRBD1 (5 bases). Germline V gene sequence: CDR1 KGHDR, CDR2 SFDVKD. Trimming cost V 6 bases and J 5 bases, with 9 bases left between them. The CDR3 is 12 amino acids. The chain's CDR3 is CATSSQGYGYTF. The CDR3 DNA sequence: TGTGCCACCAGTTCGCAGGGTTATGGCTACACCTTC.

The J gene is TRBJ1-2, the V gene TRBV5-1, with TRBD1 as a possible D gene (5 bases). The V end was cut by 1 base, the J end by 4 bases, with 14 bases between. CDR1 and CDR2 (germline): SGHRS, YFSETQ. This CDR3 comprises 15 residues. Here the CDR3 DNA reads TGCGCCAGCAGCTTGACCACGGGGGTAAGCTATGGCTACACCTTC. Translating it yields CASSLTTGVSYGYTF.

V is TRBV6-2 or TRBV6-3 and J is TRBJ1-2; possible D gene TRBD1, 5 bases. Trimming took 0 bases from V and 6 from J, leaving 14 bases between them. The CDR3 consists of 15 residues. The germline V gene has CDR1 MNHEY and CDR2 SVGEGT. The CDR3 nucleotides are TGTGCCAGCAGTTACTCGTCGGTACCGGGGGATGGCTACACCTTC. The encoded protein is CASSYSSVPGDGYTF.

This clone was seen a few times. The CDR3 coding sequence is TGTGCCAGCAGCCTAAACACTGAAGCTTTCTTT. Its protein product is CASSLNTEAFF. V gene TRBV25-1 combines with J gene TRBJ1-1, with D unresolved. This CDR3 region has 11 residues. Germline CDR1 MGHDK, CDR2 SYGVNS. The V end was cut by 6 bases, the J end by 2 bases, with 4 bases between.

The chain has TRBV7-2 and TRBJ2-7, with D perhaps matching TRBD1 (6 bases). Per the germline V gene, CDR1 is SGHTA and CDR2 is FQGNSA. The CDR3 sequence is 17 residues long. Trimming took off 5 bases at V and 0 bases at J, with 20 bases between the two ends. The CDR3 bases are TGTGCCAGCAGCCTTGGGAGTGGGACAAAGACCTCCTACGAGCAGTACTTC. Translation gives CASSLGSGTKTSYEQYF.

The V gene is TRBV5-1, the J gene TRBJ2-2; D gene unclear. Germline-derived CDR1 and CDR2 are SGHRS and YFSETQ. The CDR3 has 15 amino acids. V gave up 0 bases and J gave up 4 bases, with 10 bases separating them. The CDR3: CASSLDGPRTGELFF. The CDR3 DNA follows: TGCGCCAGCAGCTTGGACGGGCCTCGCACCGGGGAGCTGTTTTTT. The entire variable domain, with the rest obtained from reference TRBV5-1 and TRBJ2-2, is as follows: KAGVTQTPRYLIKTRGQQVTLSCSPISGHRSVSWYQQTPGQGLQFLFEYFSETQRNKGNFPGRFSGRQFSNSRSEMNVSTLELGDSALYLCASSLDGPRTGELFFGEGSRLTVL.

The genes are TRBV28 and TRBJ1-4; D is unresolved. Trimming cost V 2 bases and J 8 bases, with 18 bases left between them. Germline CDR1 MDHEN, CDR2 SYDVKM. This CDR3 is 16 amino acids long. The CDR3 loop is CASSLHGPTGKEKLFF. DNA for the CDR3: TGTGCCAGCAGTTTACATGGGCCAACCGGGAAGGAAAAACTGTTTTTT.

This clone was found once. The chain carries TRBV6-5 and TRBJ2-7; TRBD1 aligns across 11 bases. V lost 6 bases and J lost 3; bases outside the gene matches: 4. The CDR3 is made up of 14 amino acids. Germline lookup yields CDR1 MNHEY and CDR2 SVGAGI. The chain's CDR3 is CASSTGTGGYEQYF. DNA for the CDR3: TGTGCCAGCAGCACCGGGACAGGGGGCTACGAGCAGTACTTC.

The chain has TRBV7-8 and TRBJ1-2; D is undetermined. The CDR3 is 10 residues long. CDR1 and CDR2 from the germline V gene are SGHVS and FQNEAQ. Deletions cut 5 bases from V and 5 bases from J, with 3 bases between. The CDR3 spells CASSQYGYTF. The CDR3 DNA is TGTGCCAGCAGCCAATATGGCTACACCTTC.

This clone was detected once. V usage is TRBV11-2 and J usage is TRBJ2-3; D call uncertain. This CDR3 is built from 14 residues. Germline CDR1 and CDR2: SGHAT and FQNNGV. Trimming removed 3 bases at V and 2 bases at J, with 9 bases between. The CDR3 protein is CASSFGPYTDTQYF. In DNA, the CDR3 is TGTGCCAGCAGCTTTGGGCCGTACACAGATACGCAGTATTTT.

The chain carries TRBV19 and TRBJ1-1, with TRBD1 matching 10 bases. The CDR3 sequence is 15 residues long. Germline V gene lookup returns CDR1 LNHDA and CDR2 SQIVND (reference sequence). J was trimmed by 4 bases and V by 7 bases; bases with no gene match: 9. The CDR3 DNA sequence: TGTGCCAGTAAAATGGGACAGGGGAGAAGCACTGAAGCTTTCTTT. Residues: CASKMGQGRSTEAFF.

The chain has TRBV3-1 (or the pseudogene TRBV3-2) and TRBJ1-4; TRBD1 might be the D (6 bases). Germline V lookup: CDR1 LGHDT, CDR2 YNNKEL (reference sequence). The V end lost 2 bases, the J end lost 8 bases, and 15 bases lay between the germline ends. This CDR3 contains 15 residues. CDR3 loop: CASSQREGTREKLFF. The DNA for the CDR3 is TGTGCCAGCAGCCAACGAGAGGGGACAAGGGAAAAACTGTTTTTT.

This rearrangement joins TRBV6-5 to TRBJ1-3, with 7 positions matching TRBD1. The CDR3 loop spans 15 amino acids. The trim removed 2 bases at V and 4 bases at J, leaving 5 bases unmatched. Germline loops: CDR1 MNHEY, CDR2 SVGAGI. CDR3 DNA: TGTGCCAGCAGTTACCGGACAGGCCCCGGAAACACCATATATTTT. Its translation: CASSYRTGPGNTIYF.

The chain employs TRBV7-2 and TRBJ2-2; D is unclear. This CDR3 comprises 12 residues. Trimming removed 1 base at V and 7 bases at J, with 4 bases between. Germline V gene lookup returns CDR1 SGHTA and CDR2 FQGNSA. The CDR3 bases are TGTGCCAGCAGCTTAGAAGTCGGGGAGCTGTTTTTT. This sequence encodes CASSLEVGELFF.

The chain carries TRBV4-1 and TRBJ2-1, with 8 positions matching TRBD1. This CDR3 comprises 13 residues. V lost 4 bases, J lost 9 bases, and 5 bases stayed unmatched. Germline lookup yields CDR1 MGHRA and CDR2 YSYEKL. CDR3 nucleotides: TGCGCCAGCAGCCCCCGGACAGGGACTGAGCAGTTCTTC. It is translated as CASSPRTGTEQFF.

The gene calls are TRBV28 and TRBJ2-1, with D hard to call. The CDR3 has 14 amino acids. The germline CDR1 and CDR2 sequences are MDHEN and SYDVKM. V lost 3 bases and J 5 bases, leaving 11 bases between the germline ends. CDR3 sequence (DNA): TGTGCCAGCAGTTTTAGGTGGGCCGACAATGAGCAGTTCTTC. Protein: CASSFRWADNEQFF.

V is TRBV7-9 and J is TRBJ2-3; 9 bases align to TRBD1. V was clipped by 5 bases and J by 4 bases; unmatched bases: 4. This CDR3 has 14 amino acids. Germline CDR1 is SEHNR and CDR2 is FQNEAQ (reference sequence). CDR3 sequence reads: CASSTRTGADTQYF. In DNA, the CDR3 is TGTGCCAGCAGCACCAGGACAGGGGCAGATACGCAGTATTTT.

This clone was counted only a few times. V is TRBV5-1 and J is TRBJ1-1; 10 bases match TRBD1. This CDR3 spans 18 amino acids. The ends lost 4 bases at V and 1 base at J; junction bases unmatched: 13. CDR1 and CDR2 (germline): SGHRS, YFSETQ. CDR3 in DNA: TGCGCCAGCAGCACCTATCTACGGGACAGGGGTTCGAACACTGAAGCTTTCTTT. Translated: CASSTYLRDRGSNTEAFF. Filled out from reference TRBV5-1 and TRBJ1-1, the complete variable domain reads KAGVTQTPRYLIKTRGQQVTLSCSPISGHRSVSWYQQTPGQGLQFLFEYFSETQRNKGNFPGRFSGRQFSNSRSEMNVSTLELGDSALYLCASSTYLRDRGSNTEAFFGQGTRLTVV.

The sample holds one count of this clone. The chain joins TRBV11-1 to TRBJ1-2; 8 bases line up with TRBD1. J gave up 3 bases and V 5 bases, and 2 bases lay outside the gene matches. Germline V gene data show CDR1 as SGHAT and CDR2 as FQDESV (reference sequence). The CDR3 runs 13 residues. The CDR3 region is CASSPDRDYGYTF. The CDR3 DNA follows: TGTGCCAGCAGCCCGGACAGGGACTATGGCTACACCTTC.

CDR3 bases: TGTGCCAGCAGCCCCGGGACAGGGGAGTCACCCCTCCACTTT. Amino acid sequence: CASSPGTGESPLHF. The J gene is TRBJ1-6, the V gene TRBV5-4, with 10 bases identical to TRBD1. CDR1 is SGHNT and CDR2 is YYREEE in the germline V gene (reference sequence). The CDR3 is 14 residues long. V trimming: 4 bases; J trimming: 10 bases; junction bases outside the gene matches: 5.

This chain connects TRBV5-1 to TRBJ2-1, with TRBD2 matching over 7 bases. The CDR3 is 14 amino acids. The V gene end was trimmed by 0 bases and the J gene end by 4 bases; junction bases not matched to a gene: 1. Germline V gives CDR1 SGHRS, CDR2 YFSETQ. The CDR3: CASSLVAGYNEQFF. CDR3 sequence (DNA): TGCGCCAGCAGCTTGGTAGCGGGTTACAATGAGCAGTTCTTC.

The chain couples TRBV28 to TRBJ2-2; the match to TRBD1 covers 9 bases. The ends lost 2 bases at V and 6 bases at J; junction bases unmatched: 7. The CDR3 totals 16 residues. Germline V lookup: CDR1 MDHEN, CDR2 SYDVKM. This CDR3 reads CASSLGQGINAGELFF. DNA of the CDR3: TGTGCCAGCAGTTTAGGACAGGGGATTAACGCCGGGGAGCTGTTTTTT.

This sequence joins TRBV28 and TRBJ1-2, with 7 bases aligning to TRBD1. CDR3 length: 14 residues. V lost 5 bases, J lost 0 bases, and 3 bases stayed unmatched. Germline CDR1 reads MDHEN; CDR2 reads SYDVKM. CDR3 bases: TGTGCCAGCAGTCCAGGGACAGCTAACTATGGCTACACCTTC. Translated: CASSPGTANYGYTF.

The J gene is TRBJ1-6, the V gene TRBV5-4; tentative D call: TRBD1 (6 bases). This CDR3 region has 14 residues. Trimming removed 7 bases from V and 5 bases from J, with 13 bases in between. In germline, CDR1 is SGHNT, CDR2 YYREEE (reference sequence). The CDR3 spells CASALGADNSPLHF. CDR3 bases: TGTGCCAGCGCTTTGGGGGCAGATAATTCACCCCTCCACTTT.